Following are 21 T cell receptor beta chains from one sample sequenced in a study of T cells in Graves' hyperthyroidism and ophthalmopathy. Template material for amplifying TCR beta CDR3 regions consisted of RNA transcripts. Researchers ran a first-round RT-PCR on the TCR CDR3 using the HTBI primer set. A single record per CDR3 protein comes from TCRdb applying MiXCR to the multiplex PCR reads. The repertoire holds 350,000 to 400,000 distinct CDR3 sequences, with about 16% as singletons. Sample: blood. All receptors derive from a woman in her 30s with Graves' hyperthyroidism.

This clonotype occurred once. This rearrangement joins TRBV5-5 to TRBJ1-3; D unresolved. This CDR3 is built from 17 residues. The V gene's germline CDR1 is SGHKS and CDR2 YYEKEE (reference sequence). Trimming shortened V by 0 bases and J by 0 bases, and 13 bases separated the two germline ends. The CDR3 sequence: CASSLAPPGSSGNTIYF. Written as DNA, the CDR3 is TGTGCCAGCAGCTTGGCCCCCCCGGGGAGCTCTGGAAACACCATATATTTT.

The chain joins TRBV20-1 to TRBJ2-2; D is perhaps TRBD2 (5 bases). Germline V CDR1 and CDR2: DFQATT, SNEGSKA (reference sequence). V gave up 1 base and J gave up 0 bases, with 9 bases separating them. This CDR3 is 15 amino acids long. The CDR3 nucleotides read TGCAGTGCTAGAGCCCACGGGACGAACACCGGGGAGCTGTTTTTT. It translates to CSARAHGTNTGELFF.

The V call is TRBV20-1, the J call TRBJ1-3; perhaps TRBD1 as D (5 bases). V was trimmed by 1 base and J by 0 bases, leaving 16 bases between them. The CDR3 spans 17 residues. CDR1 is DFQATT, CDR2 SNEGSKA, per germline (reference sequence). This CDR3 reads CSARALGRAYSGNTIYF. The CDR3 DNA is TGCAGTGCTAGAGCCTTGGGCAGGGCATACTCTGGAAACACCATATATTTT.

This clonotype showed up many times. J is TRBJ1-4 and V is TRBV11-2; 9 positions match TRBD1. V lost 5 bases and J lost 7; bases outside the gene matches: 8. Germline V gene sequence: CDR1 SGHAT, CDR2 FQNNGV. CDR3 length: 15 amino acids. The CDR3 DNA follows: TGTGCCAGCAGCCAGACGGGACAGGGATTTGAAAAACTGTTTTTT. It translates to CASSQTGQGFEKLFF.

The gene calls are TRBV27 and TRBJ1-2; D ambiguous. Germline lookup yields CDR1 MNHEY and CDR2 SMNVEV (reference sequence). The V end lost 3 bases, the J end lost 0 bases, and 14 bases lay between the germline ends. The CDR3 has 16 amino acids. The CDR3, as DNA: TGTGCCAGCAGTTTGGCGTCGCGGGTCCCTAACTATGGCTACACCTTC. Translation gives CASSLASRVPNYGYTF.

This chain joins TRBV7-9 and TRBJ2-3; D gene uncertain. Germline loops: CDR1 SEHNR, CDR2 FQNEAQ (reference sequence). This CDR3 is 14 amino acids long. V was trimmed by 1 base and J by 4 bases, leaving 9 bases between them. The CDR3, as DNA: TGTGCCAGCAGCTTAGGTAGGAATGCAGATACGCAGTATTTT. Its translation: CASSLGRNADTQYF. The full variable domain, in which reference TRBV7-9 and TRBJ2-3 provide the parts outside the CDR3, is DTGVSQNPRHKITKRGQNVTFRCDPISEHNRLYWYRQTLGQGPEFLTYFQNEAQLEKSRLLSDRFSAERPKGSFSTLEIQRTEQGDSAMYLCASSLGRNADTQYFGPGTRLTVL.

This clonotype was seen only a few times. The chain combines TRBV27 with TRBJ1-3; 7 bases are a match to TRBD1. J was trimmed by 6 bases and V by 4 bases; bases with no gene match: 9. This CDR3 spans 15 amino acids. CDR1 is MNHEY and CDR2 is SMNVEV in the germline V gene (reference sequence). The CDR3 region is CASSSYRGSTNTIYF. CDR3 DNA sequence: TGTGCCAGCAGTTCTTACAGGGGTTCTACAAACACCATATATTTT.

In this sample, this clonotype turned up a few times. The chain couples TRBV20-1 to TRBJ2-2; possibly TRBD2 for D (5 bases). This CDR3 is 12 amino acids long. The germline gives CDR1 DFQATT, CDR2 SNEGSKA (reference sequence). With 5 bases removed from V and 6 bases from J, the gap between germline ends came to 10 bases. The DNA of the CDR3 is TGCAGTGCTGACTATGGGGCCGGGGAGCTGTTTTTT. It translates to CSADYGAGELFF.

This clonotype has at least ten counts. The chain carries TRBV28 and TRBJ2-7; the match to TRBD2 covers 7 bases. CDR1 is MDHEN, CDR2 SYDVKM, per germline. V was pared by 3 bases and J by 4 bases, with 12 bases of the junction left unmatched. The CDR3 is 16 amino acids. CDR3 nucleotides: TGTGCCAGCAGTTTCAAGGCATCCGCGGGAGAATACGAGCAGTACTTC. This codes for CASSFKASAGEYEQYF.

This clonotype showed up many times. The chain employs TRBV2 and TRBJ2-1; tentative D call: TRBD2 (5 bases). V was trimmed by 2 bases and J by 0 bases, leaving 11 bases between them. Germline CDR1 SNHLY, CDR2 FYNNEI. The CDR3 is 16 amino acids. The CDR3 DNA reads TGTGCCAGCAGTGAACGGGGTCTGAGCTCCTACAATGAGCAGTTCTTC. Translating gives CASSERGLSSYNEQFF.

The CDR3 sequence is CASSYSVGGGTGELFF. DNA of the CDR3: TGTGCCAGCAGTTACTCGGTGGGGGGCGGGACCGGGGAGCTGTTTTTT. The V gene is TRBV6-5, the J gene TRBJ2-2, with D perhaps given as TRBD1 or TRBD2 (6 bases each). V was cut by 0 bases and J by 5 bases, with 13 bases left in between. The length of the CDR3 is 16 residues. Germline CDR1 and CDR2: MNHEY and SVGAGI.

This clonotype was counted ten times or more. This chain joins TRBV5-1 and TRBJ2-3; D is possibly TRBD1 or TRBD2 (6 bases each). The CDR3 covers 16 residues. V gave up 4 bases and J gave up 2 bases, with 17 bases separating them. The germline V gene has CDR1 SGHRS and CDR2 YFSETQ. As DNA, the CDR3 is TGCGCCAGCAGCCGATCCCTAGGGGGGCCCACAGATACGCAGTATTTT. Translating gives CASSRSLGGPTDTQYF.

This clonotype was seen many times. This chain links TRBV5-5 with TRBJ2-5; D possibly corresponds to TRBD2 (6 bases). The V gene's germline CDR1 is SGHKS and CDR2 YYEKEE (reference sequence). V was pared by 0 bases and J by 5 bases, with 14 bases between. The CDR3 is 15 amino acids. The CDR3 protein is CASSLEGEEGETQYF. The CDR3 nucleotides are TGTGCCAGCAGCTTGGAAGGAGAGGAGGGTGAGACCCAGTACTTC.

The chain carries TRBV19 and TRBJ2-1, with TRBD1 matching over 7 bases. CDR3 length: 14 amino acids. V shed 2 bases, J shed 10 bases, and the junction held 8 bases outside the gene matches. Germline CDR1 LNHDA, CDR2 SQIVND (reference sequence). This chain's CDR3 is CASSILEQGFEQFF. For the CDR3, the DNA is TGTGCCAGTAGTATATTGGAACAGGGGTTCGAGCAGTTCTTC.

The rearrangement joins TRBV14 to TRBJ2-2; the match to TRBD2 covers 13 bases. With 4 bases clipped from V and 7 bases from J, the junction kept 3 bases outside the gene matches. Germline CDR1 is SGHDN and CDR2 is FVKESK. This CDR3 is 15 amino acids long. The CDR3 loop reads CASSRTSGSVGELFF. The CDR3 DNA reads as TGTGCCAGCAGCCGGACTAGCGGGAGCGTCGGGGAGCTGTTTTTT.

This clonotype was detected many times. The CDR3 nucleotides are TGTGCCAGCAGTTCCCAGCGGGACCCAGGGGCAGATACGCAGTATTTT. Its translation is CASSSQRDPGADTQYF. The J gene is TRBJ2-3, the V gene TRBV6-2 or TRBV6-3; D is possibly TRBD2 (7 bases). V was clipped by 4 bases and J by 4 bases, with 18 bases between them. This CDR3 has 16 residues. Germline V gives CDR1 MNHEY, CDR2 SVGEGT.

The chain links TRBV7-9 to TRBJ2-1; a possible D gene is TRBD1 (8 bases). Per the germline V gene, CDR1 is SEHNR and CDR2 is FQNEAQ (reference sequence). Trimming removed 5 bases at V and 4 bases at J, with 15 bases between. This CDR3 spans 15 amino acids. The DNA of the CDR3 is TGTGCCAGCAGCACAGGGGGGGGAGGGTACAATGAGCAGTTCTTC. Translating gives CASSTGGGGYNEQFF.

The J gene is TRBJ2-1, the V gene TRBV3-1; a weak D match, TRBD1 (5 bases). This CDR3 has 15 amino acids. In germline, CDR1 is LGHDT, CDR2 YNNKEL (reference sequence). V lost 0 bases and J lost 4, with 10 bases in between. The CDR3 spells CASSQEDSKYNEQFF. CDR3 coding DNA: TGTGCCAGCAGCCAAGAAGACAGTAAATACAATGAGCAGTTCTTC.

The sample holds a few counts of this clonotype. The chain combines TRBV14 with TRBJ2-7; 8 bases map to TRBD1. The ends lost 3 bases at V and 5 bases at J; junction bases unmatched: 6. CDR1 is SGHDN and CDR2 is FVKESK in the germline V gene. The CDR3 has 14 amino acids. The CDR3: CASSQRTGWDEQYF. The CDR3 DNA reads TGTGCCAGCAGCCAGCGGACAGGGTGGGACGAGCAGTACTTC.

This clonotype came up many times. The V gene is TRBV18, the J gene TRBJ1-1; D ambiguous. The CDR3 totals 14 residues. Germline V gives CDR1 KGHSH, CDR2 LQKENI. V gave up 3 bases and J gave up 4 bases, with 12 bases separating them. The CDR3 loop is CASSPPSGSTEAFF. CDR3 in DNA: TGTGCCAGCTCACCTCCCTCGGGATCCACTGAAGCTTTCTTT.

This sequence joins TRBV9 and TRBJ2-5, with a weak D call TRBD1 (6 bases). CDR1 is SGDLS, CDR2 YYNGEE, per germline. The CDR3 is 15 residues long. Trimming removed 0 bases at V and 4 bases at J, with 13 bases between. CDR3: CASSVAPGARETQYF. The CDR3 bases are TGTGCCAGCAGCGTAGCTCCAGGGGCCAGAGAGACCCAGTACTTC.